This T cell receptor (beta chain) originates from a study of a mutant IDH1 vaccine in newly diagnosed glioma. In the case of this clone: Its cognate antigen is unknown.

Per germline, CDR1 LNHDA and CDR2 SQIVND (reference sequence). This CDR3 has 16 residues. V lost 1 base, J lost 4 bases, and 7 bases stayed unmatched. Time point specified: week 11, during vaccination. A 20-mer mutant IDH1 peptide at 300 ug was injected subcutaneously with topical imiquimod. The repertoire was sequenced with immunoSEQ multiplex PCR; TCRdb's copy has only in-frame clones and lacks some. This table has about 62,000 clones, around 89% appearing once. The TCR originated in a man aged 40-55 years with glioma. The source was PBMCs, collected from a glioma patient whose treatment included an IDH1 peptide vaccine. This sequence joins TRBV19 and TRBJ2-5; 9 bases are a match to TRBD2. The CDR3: CASSIGPSGAGETQYF. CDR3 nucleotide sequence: TGTGCCAGTAGTATAGGGCCTAGCGGGGCCGGAGAGACCCAGTACTTC.